Below are 27 T cell receptor beta chains sequenced from a single sample in a study of hypomethylating agent response in myelodysplastic syndrome. Method: immunoSEQ multiplex PCR; TCRdb's copy keeps in-frame clones and lacks some. The table includes roughly 4,500 clones, approximately 77% detected once. This specimen was bone marrow, taken before or after starting hypomethylating agent treatment for myelodysplastic syndrome (not recorded which). These receptor sequences come from a human donor with myelodysplastic syndrome.

This clone has only one observation. This rearrangement joins TRBV5-1 to TRBJ2-3; D not certain. The ends were cut back, 0 bases at V and 6 bases at J, with 11 bases in the middle. The CDR3 runs 14 residues. CDR1 SGHRS and CDR2 YFSETQ come from the germline V gene. The CDR3: CASSLGVLEDTQYF. The DNA of the CDR3 is TGCGCCAGCAGCTTGGGTGTCCTAGAGGATACGCAGTATTTT.

This clone was detected once. V is TRBV27 and J is TRBJ2-1; TRBD1 aligns across 8 bases. With V trimmed by 1 base and J by 6 bases, 11 bases remained unmatched. In germline, CDR1 is MNHEY, CDR2 SMNVEV (reference sequence). CDR3 size: 17 residues. The DNA for the CDR3 is TGTGCCAGCAGTTTATTTGGGGGCAGGGGGCTACGCAATGAGCAGTTCTTC. Amino acids: CASSLFGGRGLRNEQFF.

The chain recombines TRBV20-1 with TRBJ2-5; D gene unclear. This CDR3 is built from 11 residues. Trimming shortened V by 0 bases and J by 5 bases, and 4 bases separated the two germline ends. Germline CDR1 DFQATT, CDR2 SNEGSKA (reference sequence). For the CDR3, the DNA is TGCAGTGCTAGAGATGTGGAGACCCAGTACTTC. This sequence encodes CSARDVETQYF.

The chain is built from TRBV7-9 and TRBJ2-5, with 8 bases matching TRBD1. V lost 4 bases to trimming and J lost 5 bases; unmatched junction nucleotides: 3. The CDR3 loop spans 13 amino acids. Germline values: CDR1 SEHNR, CDR2 FQNEAQ (reference sequence). CDR3 region: CASSSRGPETQYF. The CDR3 nucleotides read TGTGCCAGCAGCTCCAGGGGGCCGGAGACCCAGTACTTC. Based on the CDR3 plus reference TRBV7-9 and TRBJ2-5, the full variable domain is DTGVSQNPRHKITKRGQNVTFRCDPISEHNRLYWYRQTLGQGPEFLTYFQNEAQLEKSRLLSDRFSAERPKGSFSTLEIQRTEQGDSAMYLCASSSRGPETQYFGPGTRLLVL.

V and J are TRBV7-2 and TRBJ2-5; D is unclear. CDR3 length: 11 residues. The germline gives CDR1 SGHTA, CDR2 FQGNSA. The V end lost 5 bases, the J end lost 7 bases, and 8 bases lay between the germline ends. CDR3 DNA: TGTGCCAGCAGCCGCGACGGGACCCAGTACTTC. This gives the protein CASSRDGTQYF.

The chain joins TRBV27 to TRBJ2-3; 15 bases match TRBD2. CDR1 MNHEY and CDR2 SMNVEV come from the germline V gene (reference sequence). CDR3 length: 17 amino acids. V lost 3 bases and J lost 5; bases outside the gene matches: 6. CDR3 in DNA: TGTGCCAGCAGTTTCGGACTAGCGGGGGGGCCTATAGATACGCAGTATTTT. Protein product: CASSFGLAGGPIDTQYF.

The rearrangement joins TRBV11-3 to TRBJ2-1; D is perhaps TRBD2 (5 bases). Trimming removed 5 bases at V and 6 bases at J, with 17 bases between. CDR1 and CDR2 (germline): SGHNT, YENEEA. The CDR3 sequence is 15 residues long. For the CDR3, the DNA is TGTGCCAGCAGCGAGATATCGGGGATTTCCAATGAGCAGTTCTTC. Amino acids: CASSEISGISNEQFF. The entire variable domain, with the rest obtained from reference TRBV11-3 and TRBJ2-1, is as follows: EAGVVQSPRYKIIEKKQPVAFWCNPISGHNTLYWYLQNLGQGPELLIRYENEEAVDDSQLPKDRFSAERLKGVDSTLKIQPAELGDSAVYLCASSEISGISNEQFFGPGTRLTVL.

The J gene is TRBJ2-1, the V gene TRBV5-6; tentative D call: TRBD2 (5 bases). The germline V and J ends were trimmed by 2 bases and 5 bases, with 11 bases remaining between them. The CDR3 spans 14 residues. Germline values: CDR1 SGHDT, CDR2 YYEEEE. The CDR3 is CASSLAGVDNEQFF. CDR3 bases: TGTGCCAGCAGCTTAGCCGGGGTGGACAATGAGCAGTTCTTC.

The chain couples TRBV7-9 to TRBJ1-2; no firm D call. The germline CDR1 and CDR2 sequences are SEHNR and FQNEAQ (reference sequence). The CDR3 is 14 residues long. V was pared by 5 bases and J by 2 bases, with 12 bases between. CDR3 nucleotide sequence: TGTGCCAGCAGCCCAAGAGGGAACAACTATGGCTACACCTTC. Translating gives CASSPRGNNYGYTF.

V and J are TRBV7-8 and TRBJ2-1; 7 bases match TRBD2. Per germline, CDR1 SGHVS and CDR2 FQNEAQ. This CDR3 comprises 15 residues. Trimming cost V 1 base and J 2 bases; bases outside gene matches: 2. CDR3 sequence (DNA): TGTGCCAGCAGCTTAGGCGGGGGTCCCTACAATGAGCAGTTCTTC. Protein sequence: CASSLGGGPYNEQFF.

This clone was observed a handful of times. This rearrangement joins TRBV6-6 to TRBJ2-1; D gene unclear. With 4 bases removed from V and 5 bases from J, the gap between germline ends came to 9 bases. Germline assignment: CDR1 MNHNY and CDR2 SVGAGI (reference sequence). The CDR3 runs 13 residues. CDR3 DNA sequence: TGTGCCAGCAGTTTTACACTAAACAATGAGCAGTTCTTC. Translated, it gives CASSFTLNNEQFF.

The chain recombines TRBV18 with TRBJ2-7, with 8 nucleotides matching TRBD1. This CDR3 has 15 residues. CDR1 and CDR2 from the germline V gene are KGHSH and LQKENI. J lost 2 bases, V lost 3 bases, and 6 bases had no gene match. CDR3 protein: CASSPPGQVPYEQYF. CDR3 sequence (DNA): TGTGCCAGCTCACCCCCGGGACAGGTACCCTACGAGCAGTACTTC.

The rearrangement uses TRBV6-1 and TRBJ2-3, with D uncertain. The germline V gene encodes CDR1 MNHNS and CDR2 SASEGT. Trimming left V 7 bases short and J 2 bases short, with 10 bases between. The CDR3 is 13 residues long. The CDR3 DNA reads as TGTGCCAGCATTCGAGACAACACAGATACGCAGTATTTT. Its translation is CASIRDNTDTQYF.

This rearrangement joins TRBV6-5 to TRBJ1-5; D not resolved. Looked up from germline, CDR1 is MNHEY and CDR2 is SVGAGI. The CDR3 extends over 15 amino acids. The V gene lost 4 bases and the J gene lost 2 bases, with 12 bases spanning the gap. The CDR3 reads CASSSPALGNQPQHF. In DNA form, the CDR3 reads TGTGCCAGCAGTTCTCCCGCCCTCGGCAATCAGCCCCAGCATTTT.

The chain couples TRBV19 to TRBJ1-2; 10 bases agree with TRBD1. This CDR3 spans 14 amino acids. Germline V gene data show CDR1 as LNHDA and CDR2 as SQIVND (reference sequence). The V segment lost 9 bases and the J segment 7 bases; nucleotides outside the gene matches: 11. The CDR3 DNA reads as TGTGCCAGCCACCGGGACAGGGGAGTAGGTGGCTACACCTTC. Residues: CASHRDRGVGGYTF.

The chain combines TRBV5-5 with TRBJ2-3; D perhaps matches TRBD2 (6 bases). The germline CDR1 and CDR2 sequences are SGHKS and YYEKEE (reference sequence). V was cut by 10 bases and J by 2 bases, with 14 bases left in between. CDR3 size: 13 residues. DNA for the CDR3: TGTGCCGCGGGGAGGACCTACACAGATACGCAGTATTTT. Protein sequence: CAAGRTYTDTQYF.

The genes are TRBV9 and TRBJ2-3, with D possibly matching TRBD1 (6 bases). The germline V and J ends were trimmed by 0 bases and 2 bases, with 10 bases remaining between them. Germline V CDR1 and CDR2: SGDLS, YYNGEE. The CDR3 loop spans 15 amino acids. CDR3 residues: CASSVAWTDTDTQYF. The CDR3 DNA follows: TGTGCCAGCAGCGTAGCGTGGACAGACACAGATACGCAGTATTTT.

The rearrangement links TRBV5-1 to TRBJ2-1, with TRBD2 identical over 9 bases. Germline V gene data show CDR1 as SGHRS and CDR2 as YFSETQ. The CDR3 has 14 amino acids. Trimming at V came to 4 bases and at J to 9 bases, leaving 8 bases not matched to a gene. CDR3: CASSLSGSRVEQFF. The CDR3 nucleotides read TGCGCCAGCAGCCTTAGCGGGAGTCGCGTTGAGCAGTTCTTC. The complete variable domain, with remaining parts taken from reference TRBV5-1 and TRBJ2-1, reads KAGVTQTPRYLIKTRGQQVTLSCSPISGHRSVSWYQQTPGQGLQFLFEYFSETQRNKGNFPGRFSGRQFSNSRSEMNVSTLELGDSALYLCASSLSGSRVEQFFGPGTRLTVL.

V is TRBV9 and J is TRBJ1-1; tentatively, D is TRBD1 (5 bases). Germline lookup yields CDR1 SGDLS and CDR2 YYNGEE. Between the trimmed V and J ends, which lost 0 bases and 3 bases, there was a span of 21 bases. The CDR3 is 18 amino acids. The CDR3 loop is CASSVGNVQQEADTEAFF. The CDR3 DNA is TGTGCCAGCAGCGTAGGAAACGTTCAACAGGAGGCTGACACTGAAGCTTTCTTT.

The genes are TRBV7-9 and TRBJ2-3, with D unclear. This CDR3 spans 12 amino acids. Trimming took off 2 bases at V and 4 bases at J, with 4 bases between the two ends. CDR1 and CDR2 (germline): SEHNR, FQNEAQ (reference sequence). The CDR3 DNA follows: TGTGCCAGCAGCTTATCCCCAGATACGCAGTATTTT. The encoded protein is CASSLSPDTQYF.

CDR3 sequence: CASSPNLQGNTEAFF. CDR3 bases: TGTGCCAGCAGTCCTAACCTACAGGGGAACACTGAAGCTTTCTTT. The V and J genes are TRBV7-3 and TRBJ1-1; D is possibly TRBD1 (6 bases). The CDR3 is 15 amino acids. Germline CDR1 is SGHTA and CDR2 is FQGTGA. Trimming cost V 6 bases and J 1 base, with 15 bases left between them.

The V call is TRBV7-2, the J call TRBJ2-7, with D hard to call. The CDR3 is 15 amino acids. The V gene lost 0 bases and the J gene lost 0 bases, with 9 bases spanning the gap. Germline V gene lookup returns CDR1 SGHTA and CDR2 FQGNSA. The CDR3 DNA sequence: TGTGCCAGCAGCTTAGCTGGCGTGAACTCCTACGAGCAGTACTTC. This codes for CASSLAGVNSYEQYF.

This clone appeared once. This rearrangement joins TRBV6-5 to TRBJ2-2; a weak D match, TRBD2 (6 bases). The CDR3 runs to 13 residues. From germline, CDR1 is MNHEY and CDR2 SVGAGI. The V end was cut by 4 bases, the J end by 7 bases, with 10 bases between. CDR3 nucleotides: TGTGCCAGCAGTTCGGGAGCGGTCGGGGAGCTGTTTTTT. This codes for CASSSGAVGELFF.

The chain couples TRBV19 to TRBJ2-1; 9 bases line up with TRBD1. Trimming at V came to 4 bases and at J to 3 bases, leaving 4 bases not matched to a gene. Germline-derived CDR1 and CDR2 are LNHDA and SQIVND (reference sequence). The CDR3 is 15 amino acids. CDR3 coding DNA: TGTGCCAGTAGTACCCGGGACAGGGACTACAATGAGCAGTTCTTC. Translation gives CASSTRDRDYNEQFF. The full variable domain, in which reference TRBV19 and TRBJ2-1 provide the parts outside the CDR3, is DGGITQSPKYLFRKEGQNVTLSCEQNLNHDAMYWYRQDPGQGLRLIYYSQIVNDFQKGDIAEGYSVSREKKESFPLTVTSAQKNPTAFYLCASSTRDRDYNEQFFGPGTRLTVL.

The chain uses TRBV6-1 and TRBJ2-7; TRBD1 is a possible D gene (6 bases). Germline CDR1 is MNHNS and CDR2 is SASEGT. V was cut by 8 bases and J by 1 base, with 12 bases left in between. The CDR3 totals 13 residues. In nucleotides, the CDR3 is TGTGCCAGCCGCCAGGGGCTTTCCTACGAGCAGTACTTC. Translated: CASRQGLSYEQYF.

The V call is TRBV10-3, the J call TRBJ2-2; 9 positions match TRBD2. Germline V gene lookup returns CDR1 ENHRY and CDR2 SYGVKD. V shed 4 bases, J shed 7 bases, and the junction held 7 bases outside the gene matches. The CDR3 is 15 residues long. This chain's CDR3 is CAISGGTSGYGELFF. In DNA form, the CDR3 reads TGTGCCATCAGTGGAGGCACTAGCGGGTACGGGGAGCTGTTTTTT.

The V gene is TRBV5-1, the J gene TRBJ1-1; D is perhaps TRBD1 (6 bases). Per the germline V gene, CDR1 is SGHRS and CDR2 is YFSETQ. Trimming removed 0 bases at V and 4 bases at J, with 10 bases between. The CDR3 runs to 14 residues. DNA of the CDR3: TGCGCCAGCAGCTTGGTCCTAGGGGGCACTGAAGCTTTCTTT. Translation: CASSLVLGGTEAFF.